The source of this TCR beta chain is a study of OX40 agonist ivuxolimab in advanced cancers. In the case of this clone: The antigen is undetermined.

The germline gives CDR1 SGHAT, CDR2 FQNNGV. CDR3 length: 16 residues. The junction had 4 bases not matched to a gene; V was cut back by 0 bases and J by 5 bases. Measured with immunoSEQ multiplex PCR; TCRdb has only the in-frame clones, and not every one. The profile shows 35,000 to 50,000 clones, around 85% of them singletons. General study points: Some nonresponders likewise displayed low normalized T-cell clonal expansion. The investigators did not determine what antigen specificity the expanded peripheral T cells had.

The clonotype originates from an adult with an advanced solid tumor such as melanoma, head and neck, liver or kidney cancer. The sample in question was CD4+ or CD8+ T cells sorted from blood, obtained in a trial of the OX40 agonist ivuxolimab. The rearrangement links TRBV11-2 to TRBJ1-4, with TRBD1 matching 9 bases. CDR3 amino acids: CASSLDLDRGNEKLFF. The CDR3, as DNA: TGTGCCAGCAGCTTAGACCTAGACAGGGGGAATGAAAAACTGTTTTTT.